This passage covers 7 T cell receptor beta chains from one sample sequenced in a study of CD8 T cells in ankylosing spondylitis. Study results and limitations: Blood of patients with ankylosing spondylitis appeared to be characterized by a TCR beta motif of several highly homologous variants.

Antigens for these TCRs are unknown. TCRdb re-called the 5' RACE reads with MiXCR, one entry per CDR3 protein. The data show 200,000 to 250,000 distinct CDR3 sequences, approximately 16% seen once. Sequences were obtained from blood, either unsorted or a sorted T cell fraction (not recorded which). Source of these receptors: a male donor with ankylosing spondylitis.

The CDR3 region has the DNA TGTGCCAGCAGCTCTCCGTCCTTTAACTATGGCTACACCTTC. Encoded protein: CASSSPSFNYGYTF. The chain is built from TRBV7-9 and TRBJ1-2, with D uncertain. V dropped 4 bases and J dropped 1 base, with 10 bases sitting between them. In germline, CDR1 is SEHNR, CDR2 FQNEAQ (reference sequence). CDR3 length equals 14 residues.

There are a few counts of this clonotype. This sequence joins TRBV12-3 or TRBV12-4 and TRBJ2-1; D remains unclear. V lost 5 bases and J lost 0, with 11 bases in between. This CDR3 comprises 15 residues. CDR3 nucleotides: TGTGCCAGCAGTCCCTACACGAGCTCCTACAATGAGCAGTTCTTC. It translates to CASSPYTSSYNEQFF.

The chain is built from TRBV27 and TRBJ2-7, with TRBD2 as a possible D gene (5 bases). This CDR3 spans 14 amino acids. From germline, CDR1 is MNHEY and CDR2 SMNVEV (reference sequence). Trimming removed 5 bases from V and 3 bases from J, with 14 bases in between. CDR3 loop: CASSPRGLRYEQYF. DNA of the CDR3: TGTGCCAGCAGTCCAAGAGGGTTACGCTACGAGCAGTACTTC.

This clonotype came up many times. This rearrangement joins TRBV12-3 or TRBV12-4 to TRBJ2-7, with no clear D. V was trimmed by 6 bases and J by 2 bases, leaving 14 bases between them. This CDR3 comprises 14 residues. The CDR3 DNA sequence: TGTGCCAGCAGCCGACAAATTATAGCCTACGAGCAGTACTTC. Its protein is CASSRQIIAYEQYF.

The rearrangement uses TRBV7-6 and TRBJ2-1, with 12 bases that match TRBD2. Per the germline V gene, CDR1 is SGHVS and CDR2 is FNYEAQ. The CDR3 is made up of 19 amino acids. J was trimmed by 0 bases and V by 1 base; bases with no gene match: 7. For the CDR3, the DNA is TGTGCCAGCAGCTTAGATCCAGCTAGCGGGGGGGTCTCCTACAATGAGCAGTTCTTC. Translating gives CASSLDPASGGVSYNEQFF.

This clonotype was counted a few times. In nucleotides, the CDR3 is TGCAGAACGGGACAGGGGGAGTTTTTTGATGGCTACACCTTC. It is translated as CRTGQGEFFDGYTF. The rearrangement joins TRBV20-1 to TRBJ1-2; 11 positions match TRBD1. This CDR3 is 14 amino acids long. Germline V gene data show CDR1 as DFQATT and CDR2 as SNEGSKA (reference sequence).

V is TRBV2 and J is TRBJ1-6, with D tentatively TRBD1 (5 bases). This CDR3 contains 12 residues. V was cut by 11 bases and J by 6 bases, with 11 bases left in between. CDR1 and CDR2 (germline): SNHLY, FYNNEI. Here the CDR3 DNA reads TGTGCCCGAGGTGGGGGTAATTCACCCCTCCACTTT. Residues: CARGGGNSPLHF.